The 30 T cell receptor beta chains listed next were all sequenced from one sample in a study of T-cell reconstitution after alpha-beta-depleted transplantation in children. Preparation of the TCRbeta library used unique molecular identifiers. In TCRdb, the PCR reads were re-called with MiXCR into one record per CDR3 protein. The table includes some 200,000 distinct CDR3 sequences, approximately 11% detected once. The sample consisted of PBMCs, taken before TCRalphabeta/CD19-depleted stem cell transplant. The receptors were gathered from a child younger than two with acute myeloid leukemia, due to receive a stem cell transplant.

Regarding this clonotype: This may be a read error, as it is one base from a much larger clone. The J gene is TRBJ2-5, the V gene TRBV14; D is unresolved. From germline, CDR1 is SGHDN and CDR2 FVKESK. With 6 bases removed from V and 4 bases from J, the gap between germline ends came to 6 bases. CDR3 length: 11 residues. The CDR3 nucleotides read TGTGCCAGCAGTGAGGTAGAGACCCAGTACTTC. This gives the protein CASSEVETQYF.

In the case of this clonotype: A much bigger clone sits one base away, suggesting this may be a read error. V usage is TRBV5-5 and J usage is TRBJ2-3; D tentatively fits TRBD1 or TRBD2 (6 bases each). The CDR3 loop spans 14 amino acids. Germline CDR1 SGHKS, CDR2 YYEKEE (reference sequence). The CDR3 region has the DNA TGTGACAGCAGAGCCCAGACAGGCGGGAATACGCAGTATTTT. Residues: CDSRAQTGGNTQYF.

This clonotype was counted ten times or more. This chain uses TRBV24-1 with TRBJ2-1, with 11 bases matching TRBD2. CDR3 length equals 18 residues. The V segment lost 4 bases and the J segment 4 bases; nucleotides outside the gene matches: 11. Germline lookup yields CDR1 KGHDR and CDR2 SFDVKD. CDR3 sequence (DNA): TGTGCCACCAGTGACCCTCCTAGCGGGAGGACCGCTTACAATGAGCAGTTCTTC. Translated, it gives CATSDPPSGRTAYNEQFF.

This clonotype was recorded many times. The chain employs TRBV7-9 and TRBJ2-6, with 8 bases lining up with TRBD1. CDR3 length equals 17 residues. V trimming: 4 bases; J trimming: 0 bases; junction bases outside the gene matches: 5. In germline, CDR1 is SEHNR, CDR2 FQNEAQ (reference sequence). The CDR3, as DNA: TGTGCCAGCAGCTCCTGGACAGGGACCTCTGGGGCCAACGTCCTGACTTTC. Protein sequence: CASSSWTGTSGANVLTF.

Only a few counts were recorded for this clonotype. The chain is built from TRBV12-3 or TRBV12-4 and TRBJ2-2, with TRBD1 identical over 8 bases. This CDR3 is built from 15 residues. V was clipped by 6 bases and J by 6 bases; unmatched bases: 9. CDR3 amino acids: CASSNGAGGPGELFF. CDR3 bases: TGTGCCAGCAGCAACGGGGCAGGGGGCCCCGGGGAGCTGTTTTTT.

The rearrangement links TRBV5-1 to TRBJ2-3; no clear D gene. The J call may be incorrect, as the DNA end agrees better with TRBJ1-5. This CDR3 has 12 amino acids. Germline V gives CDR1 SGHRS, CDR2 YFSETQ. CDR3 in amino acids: CASIDYTDTQHF. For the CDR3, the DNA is TGCGCCAGCATCGATTACACAGATACGCAGCATTTT.

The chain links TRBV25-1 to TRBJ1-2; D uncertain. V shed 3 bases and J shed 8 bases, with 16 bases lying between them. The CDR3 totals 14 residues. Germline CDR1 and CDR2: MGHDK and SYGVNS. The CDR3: CASSDSPLTRGYTF. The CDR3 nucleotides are TGTGCCAGCAGTGATTCTCCCCTGACAAGAGGCTACACCTTC.

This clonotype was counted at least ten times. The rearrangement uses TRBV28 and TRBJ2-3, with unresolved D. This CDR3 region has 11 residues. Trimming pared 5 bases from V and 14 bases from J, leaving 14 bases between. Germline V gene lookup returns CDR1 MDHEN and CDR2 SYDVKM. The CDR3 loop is CASSETYPRYF. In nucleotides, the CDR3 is TGTGCCAGCAGTGAAACTTACCCACGGTATTTT.

The chain's CDR3 is CASGGPGAYNEQFF. DNA of the CDR3: TGTGCCAGCGGGGGGCCTGGGGCTTACAATGAGCAGTTCTTC. The chain couples TRBV28 to TRBJ2-1; D possibly uses TRBD1 or TRBD2 (6 bases each). The CDR3 runs to 14 residues. Trimming took off 8 bases at V and 4 bases at J, with 15 bases between the two ends. Germline V gene sequence: CDR1 MDHEN, CDR2 SYDVKM.

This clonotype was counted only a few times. The CDR3, as DNA: TGTGCCAGCAGTATCAGGGGGCGTGGGTATGGCTACACCTTC. This encodes CASSIRGRGYGYTF. V gene TRBV27 combines with J gene TRBJ1-2, with 8 positions matching TRBD1. This CDR3 region has 14 residues. V lost 5 bases and J lost 5; bases outside the gene matches: 7. Germline V CDR1 and CDR2: MNHEY, SMNVEV (reference sequence).

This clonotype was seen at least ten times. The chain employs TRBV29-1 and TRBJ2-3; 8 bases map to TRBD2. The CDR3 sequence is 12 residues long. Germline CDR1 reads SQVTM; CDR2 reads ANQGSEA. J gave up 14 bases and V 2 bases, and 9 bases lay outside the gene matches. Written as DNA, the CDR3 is TGCAGCGTTGAAATTGGCGGGGGGCTCTGGTATTTT. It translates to CSVEIGGGLWYF.

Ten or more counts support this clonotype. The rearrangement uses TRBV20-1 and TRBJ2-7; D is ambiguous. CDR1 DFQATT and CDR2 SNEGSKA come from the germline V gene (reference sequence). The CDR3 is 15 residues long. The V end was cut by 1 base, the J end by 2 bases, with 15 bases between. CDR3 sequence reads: CSARGVRQEPYEQYF. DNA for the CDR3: TGCAGTGCTAGAGGAGTGAGGCAGGAACCCTACGAGCAGTACTTC.

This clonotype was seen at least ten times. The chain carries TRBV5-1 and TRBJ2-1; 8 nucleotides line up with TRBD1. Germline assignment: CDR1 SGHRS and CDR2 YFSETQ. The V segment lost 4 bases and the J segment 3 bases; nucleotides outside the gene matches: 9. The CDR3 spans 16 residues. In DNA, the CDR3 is TGCGCCAGCAGCCCCTCTGTGACAGGGGACTACAATGAGCAGTTCTTC. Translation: CASSPSVTGDYNEQFF.

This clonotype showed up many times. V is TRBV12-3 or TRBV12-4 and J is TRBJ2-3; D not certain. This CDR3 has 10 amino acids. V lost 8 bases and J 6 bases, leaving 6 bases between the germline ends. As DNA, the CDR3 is TGTGCCAGCGCCTGGGATACGCAGTATTTT. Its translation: CASAWDTQYF.

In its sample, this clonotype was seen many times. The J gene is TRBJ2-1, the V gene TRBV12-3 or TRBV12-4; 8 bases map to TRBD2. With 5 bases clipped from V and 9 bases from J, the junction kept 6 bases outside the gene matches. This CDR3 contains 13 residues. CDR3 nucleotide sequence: TGTGCCAGCAGTGATATCGGGAGGGGTGAGCAGTTCTTC. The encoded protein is CASSDIGRGEQFF.

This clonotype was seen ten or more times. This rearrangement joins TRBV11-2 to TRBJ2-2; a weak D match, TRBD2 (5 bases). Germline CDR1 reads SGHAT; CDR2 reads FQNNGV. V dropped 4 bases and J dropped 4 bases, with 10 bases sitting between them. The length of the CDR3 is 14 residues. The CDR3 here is CASSSRLSTGELFF. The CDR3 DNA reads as TGTGCCAGCAGCTCCAGACTAAGCACCGGGGAGCTGTTTTTT.

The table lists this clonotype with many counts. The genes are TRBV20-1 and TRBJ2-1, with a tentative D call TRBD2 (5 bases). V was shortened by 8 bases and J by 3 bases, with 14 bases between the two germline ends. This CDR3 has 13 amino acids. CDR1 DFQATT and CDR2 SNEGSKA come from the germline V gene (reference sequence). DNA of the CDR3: TGCAGTATTGTCGAGCGGATCTACAATGAGCAGTTCTTC. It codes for CSIVERIYNEQFF.

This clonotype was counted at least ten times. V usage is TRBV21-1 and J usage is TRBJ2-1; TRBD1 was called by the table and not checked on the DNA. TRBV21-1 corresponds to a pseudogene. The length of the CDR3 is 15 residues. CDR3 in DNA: TGTGCCAGCAGCAAAGATGGACAGGGGGCCAATGAGCAGTTCTTC. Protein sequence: CASSKDGQGANEQFF.

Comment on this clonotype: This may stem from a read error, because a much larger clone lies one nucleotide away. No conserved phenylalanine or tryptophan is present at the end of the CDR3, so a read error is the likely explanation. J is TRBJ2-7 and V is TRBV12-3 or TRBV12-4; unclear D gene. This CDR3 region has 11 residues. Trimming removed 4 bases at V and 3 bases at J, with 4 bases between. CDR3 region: CASSSVYEQYL. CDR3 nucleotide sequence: TGTGCCAGCAGTTCAGTCTACGAGCAGTACCTC.

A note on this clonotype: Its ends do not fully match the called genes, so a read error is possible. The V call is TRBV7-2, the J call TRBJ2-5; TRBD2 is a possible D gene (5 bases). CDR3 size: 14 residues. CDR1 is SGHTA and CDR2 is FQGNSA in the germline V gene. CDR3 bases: TGTGCCAGCAGCTTACGGCGGGTACAAGAGACCCCGTACTTC. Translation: CASSLRRVQETPYF.

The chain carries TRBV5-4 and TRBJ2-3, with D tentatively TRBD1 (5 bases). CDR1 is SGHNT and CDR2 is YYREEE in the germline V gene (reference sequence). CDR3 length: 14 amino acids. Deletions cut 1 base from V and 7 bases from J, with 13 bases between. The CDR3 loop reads CASSLNWGANTQYF. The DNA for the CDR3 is TGTGCCAGCAGCTTGAACTGGGGCGCGAATACGCAGTATTTT. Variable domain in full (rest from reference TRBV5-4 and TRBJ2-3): ETGVTQSPTHLIKTRGQQVTLRCSSQSGHNTVSWYQQALGQGPQFIFQYYREEENGRGNFPPRFSGLQFPNYSSELNVNALELDDSALYLCASSLNWGANTQYFGPGTRLTVL.

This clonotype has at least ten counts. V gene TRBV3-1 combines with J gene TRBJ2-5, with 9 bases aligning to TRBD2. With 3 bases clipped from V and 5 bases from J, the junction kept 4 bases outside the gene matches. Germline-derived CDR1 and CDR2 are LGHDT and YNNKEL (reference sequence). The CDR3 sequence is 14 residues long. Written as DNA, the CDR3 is TGTGCCAGCAGCCAGCGGGAGGGAAGCGAGACCCAGTACTTC. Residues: CASSQREGSETQYF.

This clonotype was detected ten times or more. DNA of the CDR3: TGCGCCAGCAGCTTCGGCAGGATACCCTACGAGCAGTACTTC. It specifies CASSFGRIPYEQYF. V usage is TRBV5-1 and J usage is TRBJ2-7; D is undetermined. The CDR3 is 14 amino acids. Germline V lookup: CDR1 SGHRS, CDR2 YFSETQ. The V and J ends lost 2 bases and 2 bases respectively, with 11 bases between them.

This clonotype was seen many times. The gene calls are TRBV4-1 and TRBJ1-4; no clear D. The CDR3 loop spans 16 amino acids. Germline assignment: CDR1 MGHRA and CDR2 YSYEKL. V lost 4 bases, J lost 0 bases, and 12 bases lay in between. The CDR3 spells CASSRWPDTTNEKLFF. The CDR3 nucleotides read TGCGCCAGCAGCCGGTGGCCAGACACAACTAATGAAAAACTGTTTTTT.

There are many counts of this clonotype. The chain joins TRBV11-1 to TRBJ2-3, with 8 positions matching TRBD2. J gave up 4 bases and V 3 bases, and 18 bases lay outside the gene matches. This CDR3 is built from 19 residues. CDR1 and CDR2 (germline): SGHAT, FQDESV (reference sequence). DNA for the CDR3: TGTGCCAGCAGCTTCCCCCGTCGGACGGGAGGGCCTCAAGCAGATACGCAGTATTTT. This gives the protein CASSFPRRTGGPQADTQYF.

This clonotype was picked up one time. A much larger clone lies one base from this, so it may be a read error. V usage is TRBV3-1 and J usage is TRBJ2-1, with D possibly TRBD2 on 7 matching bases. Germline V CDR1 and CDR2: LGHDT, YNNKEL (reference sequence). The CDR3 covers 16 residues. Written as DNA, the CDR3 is TGTGCCAGCAGCCACCGCGGGGGCCACTCCTACAATGAGCAGCTCTTC. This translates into CASSHRGGHSYNEQLF.

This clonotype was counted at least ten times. In nucleotides, the CDR3 is TGTGCCAGCAGCTTCGACAGGGCGACAGTCTACGAGCAGTACTTC. Encoded protein: CASSFDRATVYEQYF. This chain connects TRBV7-2 to TRBJ2-7, with 7 positions matching TRBD1. Trimming at V came to 3 bases and at J to 3 bases, leaving 8 bases not matched to a gene. CDR1 and CDR2 (germline): SGHTA, FQGNSA. The CDR3 loop spans 15 amino acids. Together with reference TRBV7-2 and TRBJ2-7, the CDR3 gives the full variable domain: GAGVSQSPSNKVTEKGKDVELRCDPISGHTALYWYRQSLGQGLEFLIYFQGNSAPDKSGLPSDRFSAERTGGSVSTLTIQRTQQEDSAVYLCASSFDRATVYEQYFGPGTRLTVT.

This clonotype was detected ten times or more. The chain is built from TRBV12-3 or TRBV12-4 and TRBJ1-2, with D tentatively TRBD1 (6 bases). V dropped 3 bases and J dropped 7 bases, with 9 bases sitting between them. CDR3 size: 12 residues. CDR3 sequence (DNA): TGTGCCAGCAGTTTCACAGGGTCTGGCTACACCTTC. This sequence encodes CASSFTGSGYTF.

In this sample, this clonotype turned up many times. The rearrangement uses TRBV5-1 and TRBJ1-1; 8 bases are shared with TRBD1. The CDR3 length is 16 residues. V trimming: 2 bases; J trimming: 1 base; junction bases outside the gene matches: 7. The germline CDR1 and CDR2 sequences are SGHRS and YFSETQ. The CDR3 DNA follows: TGCGCCAGCAGCTTTATCCAGGGGGCTAAGAACACTGAAGCTTTCTTT. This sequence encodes CASSFIQGAKNTEAFF.

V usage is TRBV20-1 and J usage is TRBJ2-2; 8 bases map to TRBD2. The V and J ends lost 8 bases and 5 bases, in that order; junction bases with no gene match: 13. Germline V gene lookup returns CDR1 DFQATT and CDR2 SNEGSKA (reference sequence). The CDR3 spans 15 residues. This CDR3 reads CSSGAGDELTGELFF. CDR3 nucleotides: TGCAGTTCCGGAGCGGGGGACGAGCTGACCGGGGAGCTGTTTTTT.